This T cell receptor (beta chain) was retrieved from a study of blood T cell repertoires in COVID-19. Study at large: Whether acute or convalescent, the COVID-19 samples came from the United States, Italy and Spain.

How the authors handled the data: By means of reference gene primer amplification, nucleated cell counts were estimated. Produced via immunoSEQ multiplex PCR; TCRdb's table is partial and in-frame only. V and J calls and clone size follow that table, whereas D and trimming were derived from the DNA. The table has approximately 100,000 clones, under 85% seen once; the top ten hold approximately 24%. The CDR3 has 16 residues. The sequencing input was peripheral blood. The sequence was obtained from a man in his 70s with acute or convalescent COVID-19. The chain joins TRBV21-1 to TRBJ2-2; the tabulated D call, TRBD1, remains unverified against the DNA. TRBV21-1 is labeled a pseudogene. CDR3 bases: TGTGCCAGCAACCTCTGGGGGCAACCGAACACCGGGGAGCTGTTTTTT. Protein product: CASNLWGQPNTGELFF.